This T cell receptor beta chain was recovered during a study of OX40 agonist ivuxolimab in advanced cancers. Background on the study: All patients had ivuxolimab intravenously every 2 weeks at 0.01 to 10 mg/kg. Study outcomes and limitations: Expanded clones belonging to CD8+ T cells outnumbered, on average, those of CD4+. Among the lowest levels of clonal expansion were found in partial responders at 0.1-3.0 mg/kg. Both CD4+ and CD8+ T cell populations in blood had undergone clonal expansion by week 6 at 0.1 to 3.0 mg/kg.

TCRdb's copy holds only in-frame clones and misses some; the assay was immunoSEQ multiplex PCR. Among about 46,000 clones listed, more than 85% were seen once. Germline values: CDR1 MNHNS, CDR2 SASEGT. V shed 6 bases, J shed 4 bases, and the junction held 6 bases outside the gene matches. The CDR3 runs to 15 residues. The table lists this clone with a count of one. Its antigen is unidentified. The input for sequencing was CD4+ or CD8+ T cells sorted from blood, taken in a trial of the OX40 agonist ivuxolimab. The genes are TRBV6-1 and TRBJ1-2, with 12 positions matching TRBD1. The source of this sequence is an adult with an advanced solid tumor such as melanoma, head and neck, liver or kidney cancer. The CDR3: CASRRDRGLLYGYTF. CDR3 DNA sequence: TGTGCCAGCAGGCGGGACAGGGGGCTTCTCTATGGCTACACCTTC.